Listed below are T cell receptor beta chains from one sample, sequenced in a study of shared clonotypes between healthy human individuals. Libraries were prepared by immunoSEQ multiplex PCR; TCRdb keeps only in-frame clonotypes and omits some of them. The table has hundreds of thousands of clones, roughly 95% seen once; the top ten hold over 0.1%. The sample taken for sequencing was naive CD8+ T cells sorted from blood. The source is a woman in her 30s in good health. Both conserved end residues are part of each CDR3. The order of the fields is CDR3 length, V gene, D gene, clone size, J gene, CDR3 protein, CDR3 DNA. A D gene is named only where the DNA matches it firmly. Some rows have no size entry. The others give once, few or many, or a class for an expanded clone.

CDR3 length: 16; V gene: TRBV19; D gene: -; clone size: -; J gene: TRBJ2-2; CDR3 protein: CASSMGPGWDTGELFF; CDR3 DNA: TGTGCCAGTAGTATGGGGCCAGGCTGGGACACCGGGGAGCTGTTTTTT
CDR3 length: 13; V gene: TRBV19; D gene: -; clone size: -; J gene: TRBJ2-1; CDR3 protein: CASRSGGVTEQFF; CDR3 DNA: TGTGCCAGTAGAAGTGGCGGGGTTACTGAGCAGTTCTTC
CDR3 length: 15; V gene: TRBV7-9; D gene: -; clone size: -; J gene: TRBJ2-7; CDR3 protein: CASSLVRDRDYEQYF; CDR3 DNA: TGTGCCAGCAGCTTAGTCCGGGACCGGGATTACGAGCAGTACTTC
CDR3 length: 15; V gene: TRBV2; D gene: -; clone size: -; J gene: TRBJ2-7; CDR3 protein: CASSDWTSGLYEQYF; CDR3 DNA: TGTGCCAGCAGTGACTGGACATCAGGCCTCTACGAGCAGTACTTC
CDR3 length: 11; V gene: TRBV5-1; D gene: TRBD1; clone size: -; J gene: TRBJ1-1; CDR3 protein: CASRQGAEAFF; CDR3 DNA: TGCGCCAGTAGACAGGGCGCTGAAGCTTTCTTT
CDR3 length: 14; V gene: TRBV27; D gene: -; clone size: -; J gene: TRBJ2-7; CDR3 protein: CASSPQGPTYEQYF; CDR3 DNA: TGTGCCAGCAGTCCGCAGGGGCCCACCTACGAGCAGTACTTC
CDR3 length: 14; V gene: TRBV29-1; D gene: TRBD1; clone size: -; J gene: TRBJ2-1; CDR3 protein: CSVDGGTGNNEQFF; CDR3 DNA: TGCAGCGTTGATGGCGGGACAGGGAACAATGAGCAGTTCTTC
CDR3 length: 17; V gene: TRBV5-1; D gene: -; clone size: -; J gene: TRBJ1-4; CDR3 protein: CASSPERVQARGEKLFF; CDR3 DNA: TGCGCCAGCAGCCCCGAGCGAGTACAGGCCCGGGGTGAAAAACTGTTTTTT
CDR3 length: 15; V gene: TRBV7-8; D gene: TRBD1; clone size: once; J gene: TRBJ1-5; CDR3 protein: CASSSDRGQWQPQHF; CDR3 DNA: TGTGCCAGCAGTTCGGACAGGGGGCAATGGCAGCCCCAGCATTTT
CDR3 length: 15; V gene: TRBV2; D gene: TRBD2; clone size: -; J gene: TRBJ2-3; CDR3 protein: CASRETSGRTDTQYF; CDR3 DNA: TGTGCCAGCAGGGAAACTAGCGGCCGCACAGATACGCAGTATTTT
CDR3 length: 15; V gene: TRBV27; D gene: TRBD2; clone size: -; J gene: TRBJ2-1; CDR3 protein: CASSFGGRAYNEQFF; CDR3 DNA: TGTGCCAGCAGTTTCGGCGGGAGGGCCTACAATGAGCAGTTCTTC
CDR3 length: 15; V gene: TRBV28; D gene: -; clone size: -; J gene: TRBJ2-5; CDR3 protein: CASSKTPRVQETQYF; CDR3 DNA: TGTGCCAGCAGTAAGACTCCCAGGGTCCAAGAGACCCAGTACTTC
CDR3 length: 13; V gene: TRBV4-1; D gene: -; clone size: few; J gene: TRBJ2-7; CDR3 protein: CASSPDRPYEQYF; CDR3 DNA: TGCGCCAGCAGCCCGGACCGACCCTACGAGCAGTACTTC